Listed below are T cell receptor beta chains from one sample, sequenced in a study of blood T cell repertoires in COVID-19. Assay used: immunoSEQ multiplex PCR; TCRdb lists only in-frame clones, some missing. The sample includes around 300,000 clones, around 89% of them seen just once. Sequencing was carried out using PBMCs or T cells enriched from blood (not recorded which). The receptors were gathered from a woman under 30 with acute COVID-19. CDR3s include the opening cysteine and the closing phenylalanine or tryptophan. A D gene is named only where the DNA matches it firmly. A clone size is listed for some rows: how often the clone was seen (once, few, many), or a class if it is expanded.

TRBJ1-1 | . | TRBV7-8 | . | CASSLILGAKGTEAFF | TGTGCCAGCAGCTTAATACTGGGGGCGAAGGGAACTGAAGCTTTCTTT
TRBJ1-2 | . | TRBV28 | TRBD1 | CASSSAGQGAGYTF | TGTGCCAGCAGTTCCGCCGGACAGGGGGCTGGCTACACCTTC
TRBJ2-7 | . | TRBV28 | . | CATWESAAYEQYF | TGTGCCACATGGGAGTCGGCGGCGTACGAGCAGTACTTC
TRBJ2-7 | . | TRBV9 | TRBD2 | CASSAGSGKLYEQYF | TGTGCCAGCAGCGCCGGGAGCGGGAAACTATACGAGCAGTACTTC
TRBJ2-3 | once | TRBV5-1 | TRBD1 | CASSLDREGDTQYF | TGCGCCAGCAGCCTCGACAGGGAAGGAGATACGCAGTATTTT
TRBJ2-2 | . | TRBV11-2 | . | CASSLPLSPSTGELFF | TGTGCCAGCAGCTTACCTCTCTCCCCGAGCACCGGGGAGCTGTTTTTT
TRBJ2-2 | . | TRBV10-1 | . | CASNGTGPKENTGELFF | TGCGCCAGCAACGGAACAGGGCCGAAAGAGAACACCGGGGAGCTGTTTTTT
TRBJ1-4 | few | TRBV24-1 | TRBD1 | CATSGETGGTTANEKLFF | TGTGCCACCAGCGGAGAAACAGGGGGAACAACGGCTAATGAAAAACTGTTTTTT
TRBJ2-7 | few | TRBV28 | TRBD2 | CASSLWAGATLNEQYF | TGTGCCAGCAGTTTATGGGCGGGAGCGACCCTCAACGAGCAGTACTTC
TRBJ2-6 | once | TRBV19 | . | CASSIEPGNPGLGANVLTF | TGTGCCAGTAGTATAGAGCCAGGGAACCCCGGTCTCGGGGCCAACGTCCTGACTTTC
TRBJ2-3 | . | TRBV27 | TRBD2 | CASSLSNRASGRAILTDTQYF | TGTGCCAGCAGTTTATCTAACAGGGCTAGCGGGAGGGCGATACTCACAGATACGCAGTATTTT
TRBJ2-7 | . | TRBV28 | TRBD1 | CASSSGQGADYEQYF | TGTGCCAGCAGTTCCGGACAGGGCGCCGACTACGAGCAGTACTTC
TRBJ1-2 | . | TRBV6-5 | TRBD1 | CASVRGGRSMAYTF | TGTGCCAGCGTACGAGGGGGCAGGTCTATGGCCTACACCTTC
TRBJ1-4 | . | TRBV5-1 | . | CASSLAATALNEKLFF | TGCGCCAGCAGCTTGGCCGCGACAGCCCTTAATGAAAAACTGTTTTTT
TRBJ2-2 | . | TRBV5-4 | . | CASSSPLRGRDGELFF | TGTGCCAGCAGCTCCCCCCTCCGGGGGAGAGACGGGGAGCTGTTTTTT
TRBJ2-7 | . | TRBV18 | . | CASSPAEGYEQYF | TGTGCCAGCTCACCCGCCGAGGGCTACGAGCAGTACTTC
TRBJ2-1 | . | TRBV5-4 | TRBD2 | CASSPGTSGGDVKQFF | TGTGCCAGCAGCCCCGGGACTAGCGGGGGGGACGTCAAGCAGTTCTTC
TRBJ1-1 | . | TRBV7-3 | TRBD1 | CASSPTATGGAEAFF | TGTGCCAGCAGCCCAACCGCCACAGGGGGGGCTGAAGCTTTCTTT
TRBJ1-2 | . | TRBV5-1 | . | CASSFDSNGYTF | TGCGCCAGCAGCTTCGACAGCAATGGCTACACCTTC
TRBJ1-2 | . | TRBV6-2/TRBV6-3 | TRBD1 | CASSYARGYGYTF | TGTGCCAGCAGTTACGCCAGGGGGTATGGCTACACCTTC
TRBJ1-2 | . | TRBV2 | . | CASISWGDGYTF | TGTGCCAGCATAAGTTGGGGCGACGGCTACACCTTC
TRBJ2-1 | . | TRBV3-1/TRBV3-2 | TRBD2 | CASSQDGGTTNNEQFF | TGTGCCAGCAGCCAAGATGGAGGGACTACCAACAATGAGCAGTTCTTC
TRBJ1-1 | . | TRBV10-3 | TRBD1 | CAIGWDRDNTEAFF | TGTGCCATCGGATGGGACAGGGATAACACTGAAGCTTTCTTT
TRBJ1-5 | . | TRBV28 | . | CATPGKWGNQPQHF | TGTGCCACCCCGGGGAAATGGGGCAATCAGCCCCAGCATTTT
TRBJ2-7 | . | TRBV6-5 | TRBD1 | CASSRTGGAYEQYF | TGTGCCAGCAGCAGGACAGGGGGCGCCTACGAGCAGTACTTC